A single T cell receptor (beta chain) is shown here with its context. Its cognate antigen is unknown. V was pared by 0 bases and J by 3 bases, with 14 bases between. The CDR3 runs to 16 residues. The germline CDR1 and CDR2 sequences are MNHEY and SMNVEV (reference sequence). This specimen comes from a study of beta chain features in type 1 diabetes. About the study: Examination spanned around 100,000,000 sorted cells from all samples.

Study-level points and caveats: Reduced insertions and increased deletions marked VDJ junctions in type 1 diabetes patients. Shortening of TCRB CDR3s, moderate but significant, appeared in all four CD4+ subsets of Type 1 diabetes patients. Compared with healthy donors, patients appeared to share more similar naive, central memory and regulatory TCRB repertoires.

The study reverse transcribed the entire isolated RNA, so it sequenced expressed TCRB transcripts. Profiling relied on immunoSEQ multiplex PCR, and the TCRdb table lists in-frame clones only, not all of them. The profile covers about 740,000 clones, with around an eighth appearing a single time and approximately 0.021% taken by the ten largest. This sequence originates from a man aged 18-30 years with type 1 diabetes. V gene TRBV27 combines with J gene TRBJ1-1; D gene uncertain. The sequenced sample consisted of naive CD4+ T cells from blood. CDR3 protein: CASSLSSGVGDTEAFF. CDR3 nucleotide sequence: TGTGCCAGCAGTTTATCCAGCGGGGTTGGGGACACTGAAGCTTTCTTT.